The rows below give T cell receptor beta chains drawn from one sample of a study of cytomegalovirus exposure and HLA in healthy donors. Clones were read by immunoSEQ multiplex PCR, and TCRdb kept only the in-frame ones, dropping some. The table records hundreds of thousands of clones, 86% of them present only once. Sequenced input: PBMCs. These receptor sequences come from a woman in her late teens or twenties in good health and CMV-seronegative. Each CDR3 is given with its conserved first and last residue. D genes are given only for firm matches. The size entry is marked missing in some rows and otherwise reads once, few, many or a size class.

size	V	D	J	CDR3	DNA
-	TRBV28	-	TRBJ2-7	CASSTRTALSYEQYF	TGTGCCAGCAGTACCCGGACAGCGCTTTCCTACGAGCAGTACTTC
-	TRBV9	-	TRBJ2-2	CASSPPGGMNTGELFF	TGTGCCAGCAGCCCTCCCGGCGGGATGAACACCGGGGAGCTGTTTTTT
-	TRBV5-1	TRBD1	TRBJ2-3	CASSLGGQGVTDTQYF	TGCGCCAGCAGCTTGGGTGGACAGGGGGTCACAGATACGCAGTATTTT
-	TRBV6-5	-	TRBJ2-1	CASSYTGFGSYNEQFF	TGTGCCAGCAGTTACACGGGGTTTGGGAGCTACAATGAGCAGTTCTTC
once	TRBV7-9	TRBD2	TRBJ2-7	CASSSGTSGRAYEQYF	TGTGCCAGCAGCTCCGGGACTAGCGGGAGGGCCTACGAGCAGTACTTC
-	TRBV7-8	TRBD1	TRBJ1-2	CASSLEPKGAYGYTF	TGTGCCAGCAGCTTAGAGCCCAAGGGGGCCTATGGCTACACCTTC
-	TRBV9	-	TRBJ2-7	CASSVGQGGPYEQYF	TGTGCCAGCAGCGTAGGCCAGGGGGGCCCCTACGAGCAGTACTTC
-	TRBV2	TRBD1	TRBJ1-2	CASRGQGTNYGYTF	TGTGCCAGCAGAGGACAGGGGACGAACTATGGCTACACCTTC
-	TRBV5-1	-	TRBJ1-4	CASSLGPRQTTNEKLFF	TGCGCCAGCAGCTTAGGGCCCCGACAGACAACTAATGAAAAACTGTTTTTT
-	TRBV7-9	-	TRBJ2-7	CASSGGMGIRSYEQYF	TGTGCCAGCAGCGGAGGTATGGGAATCCGGTCCTACGAGCAGTACTTC
-	TRBV4-2	-	TRBJ1-2	CASSQDGGYGYTF	TGTGCCAGCAGCCAAGATGGAGGGTATGGCTACACCTTC
once	TRBV5-1	-	TRBJ2-6	CASSLAGTGANVLTF	TGCGCCAGCAGCTTGGCCGGGACTGGGGCCAACGTCCTGACTTTC
-	TRBV6-1	-	TRBJ1-2	CASSEDRELGYGYTF	TGTGCCAGCAGTGAAGACAGGGAGTTAGGTTATGGCTACACCTTC
-	TRBV4-1	-	TRBJ2-5	CASSQDSPLAETQYF	TGCGCCAGCAGCCAAGATTCCCCACTAGCTGAGACCCAGTACTTC
-	TRBV9	TRBD1	TRBJ2-6	CASSAQPRSGTGSGVLTF	TGTGCCAGCAGCGCACAACCACGATCCGGGACAGGGAGCGGCGTCCTGACTTTC
-	TRBV15	TRBD2	TRBJ2-1	CATSRVQREAYNEQFF	TGTGCCACCAGCAGAGTGCAGCGGGAGGCCTACAATGAGCAGTTCTTC
once	TRBV7-9	TRBD1	TRBJ2-7	CASSFGVTGSDEQYF	TGTGCCAGCAGCTTCGGGGTGACAGGGTCGGACGAGCAGTACTTC
-	TRBV28	-	TRBJ1-3	CASSFPAGRNTIYF	TGTGCCAGCAGTTTCCCCGCAGGGAGAAACACCATATATTTT
-	TRBV30	-	TRBJ2-7	CAWTGLGYEQYF	TGTGCCTGGACAGGGCTAGGCTACGAGCAGTACTTC
few	TRBV6-5	-	TRBJ1-6	CASSYSPIGGNSPLHF	TGTGCCAGCAGTTACTCCCCCATAGGGGGTAATTCACCCCTCCACTTT
-	TRBV5-1	-	TRBJ1-1	CASSLGSRTEAFF	TGCGCCAGCAGCTTGGGGTCGCGCACTGAAGCTTTCTTT
-	TRBV27	-	TRBJ2-1	CASSFGAGDEQFF	TGTGCCAGCAGTTTTGGAGCGGGCGATGAGCAGTTCTTC
-	TRBV30	-	TRBJ1-1	CAWKREPPNTEAFF	TGTGCCTGGAAGAGGGAACCGCCGAACACTGAAGCTTTCTTT
few	TRBV19	TRBD1	TRBJ1-3	CASSIMGQGSGNTIYF	TGTGCCAGTAGTATTATGGGACAGGGCTCTGGAAACACCATATATTTT
few	TRBV25-1	-	TRBJ2-7	CASSESAGIPYEQYF	TGTGCCAGCAGTGAATCCGCGGGTATCCCCTACGAGCAGTACTTC
-	TRBV7-6	-	TRBJ2-1	CASRGLLYNEQFF	TGTGCCAGCAGGGGACTTCTGTACAATGAGCAGTTCTTC
few	TRBV30	-	TRBJ2-7	CAWSPSRTAYEQYF	TGTGCCTGGAGTCCGTCCCGGACAGCCTACGAGCAGTACTTC
-	TRBV25-1	-	TRBJ1-1	CASSESRARSMNTEAFF	TGTGCCAGCAGTGAATCCAGGGCGCGGTCGATGAACACTGAAGCTTTCTTT
-	TRBV27	TRBD2	TRBJ2-5	CASSRTSGREGETQYF	TGTGCCAGCAGTCGGACTAGCGGGAGAGAAGGAGAGACCCAGTACTTC
once	TRBV4-1	TRBD2	TRBJ2-3	CASSQDRLAGAWDTQYF	TGCGCCAGCAGCCAAGACCGACTAGCGGGGGCTTGGGATACGCAGTATTTT
-	TRBV19	-	TRBJ2-7	CASSAGPGYGGYEQYF	TGTGCCAGTAGTGCAGGCCCGGGATACGGCGGATACGAGCAGTACTTC
-	TRBV5-1	-	TRBJ2-3	CASSFARVSPDTQYF	TGCGCCAGCAGCTTTGCCAGGGTCTCCCCAGATACGCAGTATTTT
-	TRBV6-1	-	TRBJ2-7	CASTWASTYEQYF	TGTGCCAGCACCTGGGCCTCGACCTACGAGCAGTACTTC
once	TRBV2	TRBD1	TRBJ2-1	CASRGSGTGGLPSYNEQFF	TGTGCCAGCAGGGGGTCCGGGACAGGGGGCTTACCGTCCTACAATGAGCAGTTCTTC
-	TRBV6-5	-	TRBJ1-3	CASQTGTTSGNTIYF	TGTGCCAGCCAGACAGGAACAACCTCTGGAAACACCATATATTTT
once	TRBV15	-	TRBJ1-1	CATSRGLNTEAFF	TGTGCCACCAGCAGGGGCCTGAACACTGAAGCTTTCTTT
few	TRBV7-8	-	TRBJ2-7	CASSSAIEQYF	TGTGCCAGCAGCTCCGCTATCGAGCAGTACTTC
-	TRBV5-6	-	TRBJ2-1	CASSLLQGWTHEQFF	TGTGCCAGCAGCTTGTTACAGGGCTGGACCCATGAGCAGTTCTTC
-	TRBV28	-	TRBJ1-1	CASSFPGEGLMNTEAFF	TGTGCCAGCAGTTTCCCCGGGGAGGGCCTTATGAACACTGAAGCTTTCTTT
-	TRBV29-1	TRBD1	TRBJ2-7	CSVARQGREQYF	TGCAGCGTTGCCCGACAGGGGCGCGAGCAGTACTTC
-	TRBV4-2	TRBD2	TRBJ2-3	CASSQVAAGGGNTQYF	TGTGCCAGCAGCCAAGTTGCGGCGGGAGGGGGGAATACGCAGTATTTT
-	TRBV15	-	TRBJ1-5	CATSKSTGTNQPQHF	TGTGCCACCAGCAAATCTACAGGCACCAATCAGCCCCAGCATTTT
-	TRBV6-6	-	TRBJ2-7	CASSYSGAQGGYEQYF	TGTGCCAGCAGTTACTCGGGAGCCCAGGGGGGCTACGAGCAGTACTTC
-	TRBV28	-	TRBJ2-2	CASSPAQGNTGELFF	TGTGCCAGCAGTCCTGCTCAGGGAAACACCGGGGAGCTGTTTTTT
-	TRBV27	-	TRBJ1-4	CASSLTGLEKLFF	TGTGCCAGCAGTTTAACAGGGTTGGAAAAACTGTTTTTT
-	TRBV28	TRBD1	TRBJ2-7	CASSFQGESPEQYF	TGTGCCAGCAGTTTTCAGGGGGAGTCTCCCGAGCAGTACTTC
-	TRBV28	TRBD1	TRBJ1-2	CASSSPRDSYGYTF	TGTGCCAGCAGTTCTCCCCGGGACAGCTATGGCTACACCTTC
-	TRBV7-6	-	TRBJ2-1	CASSLSSVGKFF	TGTGCCAGCAGCTTAAGTAGCGTAGGGAAGTTCTTC
-	TRBV9	-	TRBJ2-7	CASSVLGSPSYEQYF	TGTGCCAGCAGCGTATTAGGGAGCCCTTCCTACGAGCAGTACTTC
once	TRBV5-5	TRBD1	TRBJ2-7	CASSWDRGGYEQYF	TGTGCCAGCAGCTGGGACAGGGGAGGGTACGAGCAGTACTTC
-	TRBV7-9	-	TRBJ1-2	CASSSTANYGYTF	TGTGCCAGCAGCTCGACAGCTAACTATGGCTACACCTTC
-	TRBV15	-	TRBJ1-4	CATSRDRGGEKLFF	TGTGCCACCAGCAGAGACAGGGGTGGTGAAAAACTGTTTTTT